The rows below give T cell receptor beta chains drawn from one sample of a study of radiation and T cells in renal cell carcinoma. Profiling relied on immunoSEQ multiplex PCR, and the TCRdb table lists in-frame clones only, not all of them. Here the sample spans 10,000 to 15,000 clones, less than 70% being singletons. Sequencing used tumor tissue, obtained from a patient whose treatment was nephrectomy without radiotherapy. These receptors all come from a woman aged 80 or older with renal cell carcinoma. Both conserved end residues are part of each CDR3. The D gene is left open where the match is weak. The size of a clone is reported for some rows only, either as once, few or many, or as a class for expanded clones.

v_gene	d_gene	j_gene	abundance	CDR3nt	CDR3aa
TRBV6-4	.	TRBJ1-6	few	TGTGCCAGCAGCGAAGTAACACATCATAATTCACCCCTCCACTTT	CASSEVTHHNSPLHF
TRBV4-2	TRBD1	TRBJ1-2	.	TGTGCCAGCAGCCAAGAAAGGGGATCGGCGGGACAGGGTGTGGATGGCTACACCTTC	CASSQERGSAGQGVDGYTF
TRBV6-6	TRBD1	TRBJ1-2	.	TGTGCCACCTCAAGAGACAGGGGAAACTATGGCTACACCTTC	CATSRDRGNYGYTF
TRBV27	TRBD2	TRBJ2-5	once	TGTGCCAGCAGTTTATTGGCTAGCGGGGGGGCCGAGACCCAGTACTTC	CASSLLASGGAETQYF
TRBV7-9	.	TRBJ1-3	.	TGTGCCAGCAGCTTCTCAGGGGCTGGAAACACCATATATTTT	CASSFSGAGNTIYF
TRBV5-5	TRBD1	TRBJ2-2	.	TGTGCCAGCAGCCCGGTGGACAGGAGATTCGCGAACACCGGGGAGCTGTTTTTT	CASSPVDRRFANTGELFF
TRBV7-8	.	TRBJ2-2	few	TGTGCCAGCAGCTTAACGGTACAAAGGACCGGGGAGCTGTTTTTT	CASSLTVQRTGELFF
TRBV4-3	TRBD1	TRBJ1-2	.	TGCGCCAGCAGCCAAGAAACAGGGGGCGTCTATGGCTACACCTTC	CASSQETGGVYGYTF
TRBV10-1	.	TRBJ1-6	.	TGCGCCAGCAGTGAGTGGGGGGGTTCACCCCTCCACTTT	CASSEWGGSPLHF
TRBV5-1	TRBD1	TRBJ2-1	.	TGCGCCAGCAAACCCGGGACAGGGGAGAATGAGCAGTTCTTC	CASKPGTGENEQFF
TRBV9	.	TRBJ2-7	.	TGTGCCAGCAGCGTAGAGGGGAGCGCCTACGAGCAGTACTTC	CASSVEGSAYEQYF
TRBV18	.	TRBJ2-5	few	TGTGCCAGCTCAGGGCAAGAGACCCAGTACTTC	CASSGQETQYF